This record concerns one TCR beta chain sequence. The antigen remains unidentified. Sample time point: week 35, safety follow-up. All doses held 300 ug of mutant IDH1 20-mer peptide, with topical imiquimod. Profiling relied on immunoSEQ multiplex PCR, and the TCRdb table lists in-frame clones only, not all of them. Altogether about 69,000 clones are present, more than 85% being singletons, with the ten largest covering 1.5% to 2.5%. The entry originates in a study of a mutant IDH1 vaccine in newly diagnosed glioma. On the study more broadly: Vaccines were first given 4-6 weeks after radiotherapy alone, or with temozolomide cycles. The treated population exhibited a male proportion of roughly 62%, a female proportion of 37.5%, and a mean age of about 40 years.

Study observations and caveats: Across multiple MHC alleles, 85% to 95% of patients had vaccine-induced responses.

V lost 7 bases and J lost 3, with 18 bases in between. The CDR3 has 15 residues. The germline CDR1 and CDR2 sequences are MDHEN and SYDVKM. This specimen was PBMCs, taken from a glioma patient whose treatment included an IDH1 peptide vaccine. The sequence derives from a man aged 30 to 45 with glioma. V is TRBV28 and J is TRBJ1-1; no clear D. The CDR3 sequence: CASTPYGSTHTEAFF. The CDR3 DNA follows: TGTGCCAGCACCCCATATGGCAGCACTCACACTGAAGCTTTCTTT.